This paragraph covers one T cell receptor (beta chain) sequence. The antigen remains undetermined. The CDR3 loop spans 13 amino acids. Trimming shortened V by 1 base and J by 5 bases, and 8 bases separated the two germline ends. CDR1 is SGHDN, CDR2 FVKESK, per germline. Sequenced by immunoSEQ multiplex PCR; TCRdb stores in-frame clones only, minus some. This repertoire shows some 41,000 clones, roughly 83% found once; its top ten account for approximately 0.8%. The data derive from a study of memory CD4+ T cells and cytomegalovirus serostatus. Study summary: Donors were healthy Belgian adults, under 10 CMV seropositive and about 24 seronegative. Study conclusions and caveats: Of about 150 reported CMV TCRbeta sequences, some 70 were found in memory CD4+ repertoires. Median bootstrapped AUC for CMV status was about 0.95 originally, 0.85 to 0.92 US-trained.

The sort gate was single viable CD3+CD4+CD8-CD45RO+ cells for memory CD4+ T cells. This TCR was recovered from an adult in good health and CMV-seronegative. This chain connects TRBV14 to TRBJ1-1; D gene ambiguous. The sequenced material came from memory CD4+ T cells from blood. The CDR3 protein is CASSQGRWTEAFF. DNA for the CDR3: TGTGCCAGCAGCCAAGGAAGATGGACTGAAGCTTTCTTT.